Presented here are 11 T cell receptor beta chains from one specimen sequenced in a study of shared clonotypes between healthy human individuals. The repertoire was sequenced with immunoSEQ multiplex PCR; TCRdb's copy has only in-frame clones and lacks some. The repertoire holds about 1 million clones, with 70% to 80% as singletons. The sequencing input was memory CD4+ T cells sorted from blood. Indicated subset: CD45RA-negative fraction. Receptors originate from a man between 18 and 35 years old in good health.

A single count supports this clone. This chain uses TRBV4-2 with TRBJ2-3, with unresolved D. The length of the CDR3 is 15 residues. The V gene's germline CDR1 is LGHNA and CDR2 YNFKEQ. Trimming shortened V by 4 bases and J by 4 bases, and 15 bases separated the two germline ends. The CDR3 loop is CASSLRPVGADTQYF. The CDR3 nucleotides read TGTGCCAGCAGCCTACGCCCAGTTGGGGCAGATACGCAGTATTTT.

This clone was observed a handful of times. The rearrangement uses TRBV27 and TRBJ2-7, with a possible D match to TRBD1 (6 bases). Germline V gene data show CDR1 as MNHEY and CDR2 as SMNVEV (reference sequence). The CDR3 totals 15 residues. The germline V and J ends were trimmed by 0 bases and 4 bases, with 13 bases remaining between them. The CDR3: CASSLSQGIRYEQYF. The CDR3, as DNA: TGTGCCAGCAGTTTATCACAGGGAATTAGGTACGAGCAGTACTTC.

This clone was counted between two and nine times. The CDR3 nucleotides are TGTGCCAGCAGCCAGGTTCCAGGCTACGAGCAGTACTTC. Translating gives CASSQVPGYEQYF. The rearrangement links TRBV14 to TRBJ2-7; D call uncertain. Trimming took off 3 bases at V and 3 bases at J, with 9 bases between the two ends. This CDR3 has 13 amino acids. Germline V lookup: CDR1 SGHDN, CDR2 FVKESK.

The chain's CDR3 is CASSLEGKGQFF. The CDR3 DNA reads TGCGCCAGCAGCTTGGAAGGGAAGGGGCAGTTCTTC. The V call is TRBV5-1, the J call TRBJ2-1; D not resolved. Per germline, CDR1 SGHRS and CDR2 YFSETQ. The ends were cut back, 0 bases at V and 12 bases at J, with 10 bases in the middle. CDR3 length: 12 amino acids.

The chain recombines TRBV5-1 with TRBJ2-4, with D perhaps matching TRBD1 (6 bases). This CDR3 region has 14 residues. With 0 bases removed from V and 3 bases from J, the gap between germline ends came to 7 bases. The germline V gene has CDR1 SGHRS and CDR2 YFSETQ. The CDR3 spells CASSLAGDKNIQYF. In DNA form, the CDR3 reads TGCGCCAGCAGCTTGGCAGGGGACAAAAACATTCAGTACTTC. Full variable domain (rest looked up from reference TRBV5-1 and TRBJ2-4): KAGVTQTPRYLIKTRGQQVTLSCSPISGHRSVSWYQQTPGQGLQFLFEYFSETQRNKGNFPGRFSGRQFSNSRSEMNVSTLELGDSALYLCASSLAGDKNIQYFGAGTRLSVL.

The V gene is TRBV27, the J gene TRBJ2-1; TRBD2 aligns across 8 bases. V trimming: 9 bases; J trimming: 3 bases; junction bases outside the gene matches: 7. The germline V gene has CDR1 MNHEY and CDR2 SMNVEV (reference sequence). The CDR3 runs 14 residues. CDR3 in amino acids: CASRRGGIYNEQFF. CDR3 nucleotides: TGTGCCAGTCGTCGGGGGGGCATCTACAATGAGCAGTTCTTC.

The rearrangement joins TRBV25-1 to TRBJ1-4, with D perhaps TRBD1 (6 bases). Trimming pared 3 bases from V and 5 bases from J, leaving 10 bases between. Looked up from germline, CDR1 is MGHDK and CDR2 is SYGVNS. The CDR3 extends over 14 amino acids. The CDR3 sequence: CASSDFTGNEKLFF. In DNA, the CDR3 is TGTGCCAGCAGTGACTTTACAGGGAATGAAAAACTGTTTTTT.

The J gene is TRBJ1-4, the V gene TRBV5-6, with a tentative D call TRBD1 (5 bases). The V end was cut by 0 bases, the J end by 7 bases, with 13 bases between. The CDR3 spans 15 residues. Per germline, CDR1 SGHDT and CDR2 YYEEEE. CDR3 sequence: CASSLAGGRGEKLFF. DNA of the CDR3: TGTGCCAGCAGCTTGGCCGGGGGACGGGGTGAAAAACTGTTTTTT.

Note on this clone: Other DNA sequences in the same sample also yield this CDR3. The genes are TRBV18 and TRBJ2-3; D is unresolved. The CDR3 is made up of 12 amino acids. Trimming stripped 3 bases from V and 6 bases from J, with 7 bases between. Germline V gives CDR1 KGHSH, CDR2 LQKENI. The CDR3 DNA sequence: TGTGCCAGCTCACCCAGTCAGGATACGCAGTATTTT. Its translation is CASSPSQDTQYF.

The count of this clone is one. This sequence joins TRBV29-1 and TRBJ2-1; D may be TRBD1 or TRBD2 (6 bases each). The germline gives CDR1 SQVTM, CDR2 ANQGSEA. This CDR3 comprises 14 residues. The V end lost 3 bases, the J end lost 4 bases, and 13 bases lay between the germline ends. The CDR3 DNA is TGCAGCGTTGATAACGGGGGCCGTTACAATGAGCAGTTCTTC. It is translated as CSVDNGGRYNEQFF.

The CDR3 coding sequence is TGTGCCAGCAGCGCCCGACAGGGGACTAATCAGCCCCAGCATTTT. Amino acids: CASSARQGTNQPQHF. This rearrangement joins TRBV5-6 to TRBJ1-5; 8 nucleotides line up with TRBD1. The CDR3 has 15 amino acids. V gave up 4 bases and J gave up 4 bases; unmatched junction bases: 7. Germline loops: CDR1 SGHDT, CDR2 YYEEEE.